Each of the 32 T cell receptor beta chains below was sequenced from the same sample in a study of shared clonotypes between healthy human individuals. The method was immunoSEQ multiplex PCR; TCRdb's version includes in-frame clones alone and lacks a portion of them. The data show about 680,000 clones, with 72% seen just once and 1.8% held by the top ten. Material for sequencing was memory CD4+ T cells sorted from blood. This sample's subset: CD45RA-negative fraction. These receptor sequences come from a woman aged 25-40 years in good health.

This clone occurred once. The chain couples TRBV5-6 to TRBJ2-3, with 8 bases aligning to TRBD1. The V and J ends lost 0 bases and 1 base, in that order; junction bases with no gene match: 7. CDR3 length equals 17 residues. The germline V gene has CDR1 SGHDT and CDR2 YYEEEE. CDR3 loop: CASSLVVGRGRTDTQYF. CDR3 bases: TGTGCCAGCAGCTTGGTCGTGGGCAGGGGGCGCACAGATACGCAGTATTTT.

The V gene is TRBV6-1, the J gene TRBJ2-5, with D unresolved. Trimming removed 3 bases at V and 5 bases at J, with 13 bases between. The germline V gene encodes CDR1 MNHNS and CDR2 SASEGT. This CDR3 is built from 14 residues. The CDR3 sequence is CASSEGAHGETQYF. DNA of the CDR3: TGTGCCAGCAGTGAGGGTGCTCATGGCGAGACCCAGTACTTC.

CDR3 protein: CASSPGTGRAGELFF. CDR3 in DNA: TGTGCCAGCAGTCCGGGGACAGGGCGCGCCGGGGAGCTGTTTTTT. V usage is TRBV27 and J usage is TRBJ2-2; 9 nucleotides line up with TRBD1. The CDR3 runs to 15 residues. Germline trimming cut 5 bases from V and 6 bases from J; bases unmatched to any gene: 7. CDR1 MNHEY and CDR2 SMNVEV come from the germline V gene (reference sequence).

The V and J genes are TRBV7-9 and TRBJ1-5; tentative D call: TRBD1 (5 bases). Germline assignment: CDR1 SEHNR and CDR2 FQNEAQ (reference sequence). The CDR3 has 14 residues. The ends were cut back, 5 bases at V and 7 bases at J, with 15 bases in the middle. CDR3 nucleotide sequence: TGTGCCAGCAGCCCCCGGGGGGTTGAGCAGCCCCAGCATTTT. It encodes CASSPRGVEQPQHF.

The J gene is TRBJ2-1, the V gene TRBV18; 10 positions agree with TRBD2. The V segment lost 2 bases and the J segment 7 bases; nucleotides outside the gene matches: 8. CDR1 KGHSH and CDR2 LQKENI come from the germline V gene. The CDR3 consists of 16 residues. The chain's CDR3 is CASSPGEASGSNEQFF. CDR3 sequence (DNA): TGTGCCAGCTCACCAGGTGAGGCTAGCGGGAGTAATGAGCAGTTCTTC.

J is TRBJ1-4 and V is TRBV5-8, with D maybe TRBD1 (5 bases). Trimming shortened V by 3 bases and J by 5 bases, and 11 bases separated the two germline ends. CDR3 length: 14 residues. Germline CDR1 reads SGHTS; CDR2 reads YDEGEE. CDR3 nucleotides: TGTGCCAGCAGCTGGGGACCGCAGAATGAAAAACTGTTTTTT. Residues: CASSWGPQNEKLFF.

The genes are TRBV5-1 and TRBJ2-3; D might be TRBD2 (6 bases). Germline V gene data show CDR1 as SGHRS and CDR2 as YFSETQ. The CDR3 loop spans 15 amino acids. The V gene lost 6 bases and the J gene lost 0 bases, with 14 bases spanning the gap. CDR3 coding DNA: TGCGCCAGCACTAGTGGAGGGATGAGCACAGATACGCAGTATTTT. Translated, it gives CASTSGGMSTDTQYF. The whole variable domain, remainder taken from reference TRBV5-1 and TRBJ2-3, is KAGVTQTPRYLIKTRGQQVTLSCSPISGHRSVSWYQQTPGQGLQFLFEYFSETQRNKGNFPGRFSGRQFSNSRSEMNVSTLELGDSALYLCASTSGGMSTDTQYFGPGTRLTVL.

The J gene is TRBJ1-2, the V gene TRBV6-6; no clear D. V lost 0 bases to trimming and J lost 9 bases, with 17 bases between them. CDR1 and CDR2 from the germline V gene are MNHNY and SVGAGI (reference sequence). The CDR3 is 15 amino acids. CDR3 loop: CASSYSTQFGGSYTF. DNA of the CDR3: TGTGCCAGCAGTTACTCGACCCAGTTCGGTGGGAGCTACACCTTC.

A single count supports this clone. The chain recombines TRBV2 with TRBJ2-4; 8 nucleotides align to TRBD2. The J segment lost 0 bases and the V segment lost 5 bases, leaving 12 bases of the junction unmatched. The V gene's germline CDR1 is SNHLY and CDR2 FYNNEI. CDR3 length: 18 residues. The chain's CDR3 is CASSPWGASGRAKNIQYF. In DNA, the CDR3 is TGTGCCAGCAGTCCCTGGGGGGCTAGCGGGCGAGCCAAAAACATTCAGTACTTC.

This sequence joins TRBV6-1 and TRBJ2-7; D gene unclear. This CDR3 is built from 13 residues. Germline values: CDR1 MNHNS, CDR2 SASEGT. The V end was cut by 7 bases, the J end by 7 bases, with 17 bases between. CDR3 DNA: TGTGCCAGCATGAGGCCCATCCTCAGGGAGCAGTACTTC. As protein: CASMRPILREQYF.

The rearrangement uses TRBV29-1 and TRBJ2-1, with 9 bases aligning to TRBD1. The CDR3 has 14 residues. Germline-derived CDR1 and CDR2 are SQVTM and ANQGSEA. V dropped 4 bases and J dropped 4; count of bases not matched to a gene: 5. Here the CDR3 DNA reads TGCAGCGTTGTTCCCGGACAGGGGTACAATGAGCAGTTCTTC. Translated, it gives CSVVPGQGYNEQFF.

This clone has a count of ten or more. J is TRBJ1-2 and V is TRBV10-3; D gene ambiguous. Germline lookup yields CDR1 ENHRY and CDR2 SYGVKD. The CDR3 runs to 13 residues. Trimming removed 3 bases from V and 5 bases from J, with 10 bases in between. The CDR3 spells CAISDQGIYGYTF. CDR3 bases: TGTGCCATCAGTGATCAAGGGATTTATGGCTACACCTTC.

The rearrangement links TRBV28 to TRBJ1-2, with TRBD1 as a possible D gene (5 bases). The CDR3 is 14 amino acids. The germline V gene encodes CDR1 MDHEN and CDR2 SYDVKM. V lost 2 bases and J lost 8, with 15 bases in between. The CDR3 sequence is CASSLISGGVGYTF. The CDR3 region has the DNA TGTGCCAGCAGTTTAATTTCGGGGGGAGTGGGCTACACCTTC.

The chain links TRBV5-6 to TRBJ2-4; D possibly corresponds to TRBD2 (6 bases). CDR1 and CDR2 (germline): SGHDT, YYEEEE. This CDR3 contains 16 residues. V lost 4 bases, J lost 0 bases, and 14 bases lay in between. CDR3 bases: TGTGCCAGCAGCCCCTGGCGGGATCTAGCCAAAAACATTCAGTACTTC. Amino acids: CASSPWRDLAKNIQYF.

The chain employs TRBV4-2 and TRBJ1-5; D call uncertain. This CDR3 spans 13 amino acids. Trimming took off 1 base at V and 7 bases at J, with 8 bases between the two ends. Looked up from germline, CDR1 is LGHNA and CDR2 is YNFKEQ. The CDR3 here is CASSQGRIQPQHF. The CDR3 DNA reads as TGTGCCAGCAGCCAAGGGAGGATACAGCCCCAGCATTTT.

This clone was counted ten times or more. The V call is TRBV7-9, the J call TRBJ2-7, with 8 bases aligning to TRBD2. Germline V gives CDR1 SEHNR, CDR2 FQNEAQ (reference sequence). This CDR3 contains 17 residues. Trimming at V came to 0 bases and at J to 8 bases, leaving 15 bases not matched to a gene. CDR3 amino acids: CASSLARGGSGPRKQYF. The CDR3 DNA reads TGTGCCAGCAGCTTAGCCCGGGGGGGAAGCGGGCCCAGGAAGCAGTACTTC.

The sample holds one count of this clone. V is TRBV30 and J is TRBJ2-2; D is possibly TRBD1 (5 bases). The length of the CDR3 is 15 residues. V dropped 2 bases and J dropped 5 bases, with 15 bases sitting between them. Germline V gene sequence: CDR1 GTSNPN, CDR2 SVGIG (reference sequence). The CDR3 nucleotides read TGTGCCTGGAGTATCCAGGGCGTTTTAACCGGGGAGCTGTTTTTT. It yields the protein CAWSIQGVLTGELFF.

This clone was recorded a few times. The rearrangement uses TRBV6-5 and TRBJ2-7; D gene ambiguous. Trimming removed 6 bases at V and 3 bases at J, with 15 bases between. The CDR3 is 14 residues long. Germline V gene data show CDR1 as MNHEY and CDR2 as SVGAGI. DNA of the CDR3: TGTGCCAGCAGCCAAGGGCCAGCCGTCTACGAGCAGTACTTC. Protein product: CASSQGPAVYEQYF.

The chain links TRBV7-2 to TRBJ1-1; the D is unclear. Trimming removed 5 bases from V and 4 bases from J, with 17 bases in between. Germline V gives CDR1 SGHTA, CDR2 FQGNSA. This CDR3 contains 15 residues. This chain's CDR3 is CASSVLRRKGTEAFF. The CDR3 DNA reads as TGTGCCAGCAGCGTCCTCCGCCGGAAGGGCACTGAAGCTTTCTTT.

The chain joins TRBV11-2 to TRBJ1-1, with a weak D call TRBD1 (6 bases). The CDR3 length is 19 residues. Per germline, CDR1 SGHAT and CDR2 FQNNGV. The ends were cut back, 0 bases at V and 5 bases at J, with 25 bases in the middle. This chain's CDR3 is CASSLDPFQLQGGGTEAFF. For the CDR3, the DNA is TGTGCCAGCAGCTTAGATCCCTTCCAATTACAGGGTGGGGGGACTGAAGCTTTCTTT.

At least ten counts were recorded for this clone. V is TRBV28 and J is TRBJ2-5; a possible D gene is TRBD1 (5 bases). The CDR3 is 13 residues long. V lost 3 bases, J lost 7 bases, and 12 bases lay in between. Germline V gene data show CDR1 as MDHEN and CDR2 as SYDVKM. For the CDR3, the DNA is TGTGCCAGCAGTTTGGACCCTAGGGGGACCCAGTACTTC. Translating it yields CASSLDPRGTQYF.

J is TRBJ1-2 and V is TRBV27, with D perhaps matching TRBD1 (5 bases). Germline V gene data show CDR1 as MNHEY and CDR2 as SMNVEV (reference sequence). V was cut by 5 bases and J by 8 bases, with 18 bases left in between. This CDR3 is built from 14 residues. CDR3 loop: CASSPRTLVGGYTF. The CDR3 region has the DNA TGTGCCAGCAGTCCGCGGACACTAGTGGGGGGCTACACCTTC.

This clone came up a few times. The chain recombines TRBV30 with TRBJ2-7, with a possible D match to TRBD2 (6 bases). The CDR3 is made up of 11 amino acids. The germline gives CDR1 GTSNPN, CDR2 SVGIG (reference sequence). Trimming removed 5 bases from V and 11 bases from J, with 16 bases in between. The CDR3: CAWAGSWGEYF. In DNA form, the CDR3 reads TGTGCCTGGGCGGGATCCTGGGGGGAGTACTTC.

V is TRBV6-1 and J is TRBJ2-7, with 8 bases lining up with TRBD1. CDR3 size: 15 residues. Germline CDR1 reads MNHNS; CDR2 reads SASEGT. V was pared by 6 bases and J by 4 bases, with 11 bases of the junction left unmatched. The DNA of the CDR3 is TGTGCCAGCAGGGTAGACAGGGGAGAAAAATACGAGCAGTACTTC. Encoded protein: CASRVDRGEKYEQYF.

The chain is built from TRBV4-1 and TRBJ1-5; 7 positions match TRBD1. Germline CDR1 reads MGHRA; CDR2 reads YSYEKL. The junction had 11 bases not matched to a gene; V was cut back by 2 bases and J by 1 base. The CDR3 spans 18 residues. CDR3 region: CASSQHGTAKRSNQPQHF. The CDR3 DNA follows: TGCGCCAGCAGCCAACATGGGACAGCAAAGAGGAGCAATCAGCCCCAGCATTTT.

This clone showed up just once. The chain recombines TRBV2 with TRBJ2-5, with 11 bases that match TRBD2. The junction had 4 bases not matched to a gene; V was cut back by 2 bases and J by 5 bases. The germline V gene has CDR1 SNHLY and CDR2 FYNNEI. There are 15 residues in the CDR3. CDR3 DNA sequence: TGTGCCAGCAGTGAACTAGCGGGAGGCGAGGAGACCCAGTACTTC. Its protein product is CASSELAGGEETQYF. Looking up the rest from reference TRBV2 and TRBJ2-5 gives the full variable domain: EPEVTQTPSHQVTQMGQEVILRCVPISNHLYFYWYRQILGQKVEFLVSFYNNEISEKSEIFDDQFSVERPDGSNFTLKIRSTKLEDSAMYFCASSELAGGEETQYFGPGTRLLVL.

In nucleotides, the CDR3 is TGTGCCAGTAGTATAGAACCGGGACAGTTGAACTATGGCTACACCTTC. Amino acids: CASSIEPGQLNYGYTF. The rearrangement links TRBV19 to TRBJ1-2; 7 nucleotides agree with TRBD1. Per the germline V gene, CDR1 is LNHDA and CDR2 is SQIVND (reference sequence). The ends lost 0 bases at V and 2 bases at J; junction bases unmatched: 6. The CDR3 contains 16 residues. Full variable domain (missing parts from reference TRBV19 and TRBJ1-2): DGGITQSPKYLFRKEGQNVTLSCEQNLNHDAMYWYRQDPGQGLRLIYYSQIVNDFQKGDIAEGYSVSREKKESFPLTVTSAQKNPTAFYLCASSIEPGQLNYGYTFGSGTRLTVV.

This clone was observed a few times. The rearrangement uses TRBV6-6 and TRBJ1-4; no reliable D call. There are 13 residues in the CDR3. The V and J ends lost 3 bases and 4 bases respectively, with 6 bases between them. CDR1 is MNHNY, CDR2 SVGAGI, per germline (reference sequence). CDR3 amino acids: CASSYLGNEKLFF. The CDR3 nucleotides are TGTGCCAGCAGTTATCTCGGTAATGAAAAACTGTTTTTT.

V usage is TRBV28 and J usage is TRBJ1-2; weak D call: TRBD1 (5 bases). Germline V gene lookup returns CDR1 MDHEN and CDR2 SYDVKM. Between the trimmed V and J ends, which lost 8 bases and 1 base, there was a span of 5 bases. This CDR3 is built from 11 residues. CDR3 nucleotides: TGTGCCAGCCAGGGTAACTATGGCTACACCTTC. Its protein product is CASQGNYGYTF.

This clone was seen once. V and J are TRBV6-1 and TRBJ2-5; 7 nucleotides align to TRBD2. Per the germline V gene, CDR1 is MNHNS and CDR2 is SASEGT. This CDR3 comprises 11 residues. V shed 9 bases, J shed 9 bases, and the junction held 7 bases outside the gene matches. The CDR3 spells CASREGMAQYF. CDR3 sequence (DNA): TGTGCCAGTAGGGAGGGGATGGCCCAGTACTTC.

The chain recombines TRBV28 with TRBJ2-3, with TRBD2 matching 9 bases. Trimming at V came to 6 bases and at J to 3 bases, leaving 4 bases not matched to a gene. The CDR3 has 14 residues. The V gene's germline CDR1 is MDHEN and CDR2 SYDVKM. CDR3 residues: CASRAGGPTDTQYF. The CDR3 DNA sequence: TGTGCCAGCAGGGCGGGAGGGCCAACAGATACGCAGTATTTT.

V and J are TRBV11-3 and TRBJ1-4; D ambiguous. CDR1 and CDR2 (germline): SGHNT, YENEEA. CDR3 size: 12 residues. V was trimmed by 4 bases and J by 7 bases, leaving 7 bases between them. The CDR3 spells CASSWGGEKLFF. The CDR3 DNA reads as TGTGCCAGCAGCTGGGGTGGTGAAAAACTGTTTTTT.